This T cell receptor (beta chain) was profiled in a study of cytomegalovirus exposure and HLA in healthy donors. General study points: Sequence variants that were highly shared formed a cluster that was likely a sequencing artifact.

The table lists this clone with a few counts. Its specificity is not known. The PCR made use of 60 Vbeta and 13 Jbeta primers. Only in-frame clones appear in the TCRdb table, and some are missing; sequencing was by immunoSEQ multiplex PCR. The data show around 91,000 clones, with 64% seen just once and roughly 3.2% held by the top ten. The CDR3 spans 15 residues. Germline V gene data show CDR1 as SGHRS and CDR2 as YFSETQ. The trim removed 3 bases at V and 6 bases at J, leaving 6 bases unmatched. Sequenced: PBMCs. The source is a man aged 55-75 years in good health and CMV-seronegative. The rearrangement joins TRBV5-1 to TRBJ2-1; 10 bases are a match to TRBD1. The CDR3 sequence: CASSSGTGAGNEQFF. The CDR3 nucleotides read TGCGCCAGCAGCTCAGGGACAGGGGCGGGCAATGAGCAGTTCTTC.